These T cell receptor beta chains were read from a single sample in a study of a mutant IDH1 vaccine in newly diagnosed glioma. Sequenced by immunoSEQ multiplex PCR; TCRdb stores in-frame clones only, minus some. The repertoire holds fewer than 85,000 clones, with 75% to 90% as singletons. Their antigen targets remain unknown. Material: PBMCs, obtained from a glioma patient whose treatment included an IDH1 peptide vaccine. The receptor source for this set is a man aged 35-49 years with glioma. Each CDR3 is given with its conserved first and last residue. Fields, in order: J gene, D gene, CDR3 length, V gene, clone size, CDR3 DNA, CDR3 protein. D genes are given only for firm matches. Expanded clones get a size class; other rows say once, few or many, or leave the size out.

TRBJ2-7 TRBD1 14 TRBV2 . TGTGCCAGCACCGGGACAGGTATCACCTACGAGCAGTACTTC CASTGTGITYEQYF
TRBJ2-5 TRBD2 16 TRBV28 once TGTGCCAGCAGCCTACCTCAGACTAGCGGGATGGAGACCCAGTACTTC CASSLPQTSGMETQYF
TRBJ2-6 . 17 TRBV7-3 . TGTGCCAGCAGCACCCAAGGGGGAGCTGGCGGGGCCAACGTCCTGACTTTC CASSTQGGAGGANVLTF
TRBJ2-3 . 14 TRBV19 . TGTGCCAGTAGTATTGGCGGGGTCACAGATACGCAGTATTTT CASSIGGVTDTQYF
TRBJ2-5 TRBD1 14 TRBV11-2 . TGTGCCAGCAGCTTCGCGGGACAGGGTGGGACCCAGTACTTC CASSFAGQGGTQYF
TRBJ2-5 . 11 TRBV19 . TGTGCCACCTCAAACGCGAAGACCCAGTACTTC CATSNAKTQYF
TRBJ1-3 . 13 TRBV7-6 . TGTGCCAGCAGCTTAGTGGGGGGAGACACCATATATTTT CASSLVGGDTIYF
TRBJ2-2 . 13 TRBV10-3 . TGTGCCATCAATTCCCCCCGGACCGGGGAGCTGTTTTTT CAINSPRTGELFF
TRBJ1-2 . 12 TRBV30 once TGTGCCTGGAGTGACAGGGCCGGGGGCTACACCTTC CAWSDRAGGYTF
TRBJ1-1 TRBD1 15 TRBV19 . TGTGCCAGTAGCATGACAGGGAATAAGTTGTCTGAAGCTTTCTTT CASSMTGNKLSEAFF
TRBJ2-5 . 16 TRBV27 . TGTGCCAGCATCTTACCGGACAGAAAAGGGCAAGAGACCCAGTACTTC CASILPDRKGQETQYF
TRBJ1-1 . 15 TRBV4-1 few TGCGCCAGCAGCCAAGATTCATTGGGAGAGGCTGAAGCTTTCTTT CASSQDSLGEAEAFF
TRBJ2-1 TRBD2 14 TRBV30 . TGTGCCTGGAAGACAGGGAAACTAGCGGGTGAGCAGTTCTTC CAWKTGKLAGEQFF
TRBJ2-2 . 14 TRBV2 . TGTGCCAGCAGCGAAGAGGGGACGTCCGGGGAGCTGTTTTTT CASSEEGTSGELFF
TRBJ1-3 . 11 TRBV30 once TGTGCCCGGGTTTCGGGAAACACCATATATTTT CARVSGNTIYF
TRBJ1-1 . 13 TRBV5-4 . TGTGCCAGCGATACCGGGTCGAACACTGAAGCTTTCTTT CASDTGSNTEAFF
TRBJ2-1 TRBD2 16 TRBV6-5 . TGTGCCAGCAGTTTCCTTATAGCGGGAGACGCCAATGAGCAGTTCTTC CASSFLIAGDANEQFF
TRBJ2-1 TRBD2 15 TRBV7-2 . TGTGCCAGCAGCTTCCTAGCGGGAGGGTTCAATGAGCAGTTCTTC CASSFLAGGFNEQFF
TRBJ1-1 . 14 TRBV5-1 medium-sized TGCGCCAGCAGCGGAGTATCGAGGGAAACTGAAGCTTTCTTT CASSGVSRETEAFF
TRBJ1-2 . 15 TRBV7-2 . TGTGCCAGCAGCCAGACTGTATACCTTAACTATGGCTACACCTTC CASSQTVYLNYGYTF
TRBJ2-2 . 14 TRBV14 . TGTGCCAGCAGCCGAGTCAGGGGCACCGGGGAGCTGTTTTTT CASSRVRGTGELFF
TRBJ2-5 . 13 TRBV5-4 . TGTGCCAGCAGCAAAGGGGGGAAGGAGACCCAGTACTTC CASSKGGKETQYF
TRBJ2-3 . 18 TRBV11-2 . TGTGCCAGCAGCTCCTACCTGCTGACTAGTAGGGGAGCAGATACGCAGTATTTT CASSSYLLTSRGADTQYF
TRBJ2-7 . 12 TRBV7-2 . TGTGCCAGCAGCCCCTTTAGGGACGAGCAGTACTTC CASSPFRDEQYF
TRBJ2-7 TRBD2 13 TRBV19 . TGTGCCAGTAGATTGGGGGGGGCCTACGAGCAGTACTTC CASRLGGAYEQYF
TRBJ2-1 TRBD2 16 TRBV7-9 . TGTGCCAGCACCAAAGCGGGTTGGCGGGGGGACAATGAGCAGTTCTTC CASTKAGWRGDNEQFF
TRBJ1-2 . 15 TRBV5-4 . TGTGCCACCAACCGTTGGTCCACATCAAACTATGGCTACACCTTC CATNRWSTSNYGYTF
TRBJ1-2 . 14 TRBV5-1 . TGCGCCAGCTTTGGGTCGGGAAGCAACTATGGCTACACCTTC CASFGSGSNYGYTF
TRBJ2-5 . 15 TRBV7-8 . TGTGCCAGCAGCTTAGCCCTAGGCAGTCAAGAGACCCAGTACTTC CASSLALGSQETQYF
TRBJ1-1 . 12 TRBV5-1 . TGCGCCAGCAGCTTGTGGGGCGGGGAGGCTTTCTTT CASSLWGGEAFF
TRBJ1-5 . 14 TRBV28 . TGTGCCAGCAGCTGGGCGAGTGGGAATCAGCCCCAGCATTTT CASSWASGNQPQHF
TRBJ1-1 . 11 TRBV7-2 few TGTGCCAGCAGCCCTCAATATGAAGCTTTCTTT CASSPQYEAFF
TRBJ1-5 . 14 TRBV6-1 . TGTGCCAGCAACGCTGGTGAAGGGAATCAGCCCCAGCATTTT CASNAGEGNQPQHF
TRBJ2-3 . 14 TRBV7-9 . TGTGCCAGCAGCTTAAGTCGGGTCACGGATACGCAGTATTTT CASSLSRVTDTQYF
TRBJ2-7 TRBD2 14 TRBV7-9 . TGTGCCAGCAGCTTAGGCGCGGGAGTCCACGAGCAGTACTTC CASSLGAGVHEQYF
TRBJ2-7 TRBD1 14 TRBV18 . TGTGCCAGCTCGCCAAAAGCACAGGGGAGCGAGCAGTACTTC CASSPKAQGSEQYF